This T cell receptor beta chain was obtained from a study of blood T cell repertoires in COVID-19. Study-level background: The analysed material was cDNA or gDNA that came from T cells, B-cell-depleted T cells, or PBMCs.

Seattle-derived patients entered the study during active infection and were followed longitudinally. Clones were read by immunoSEQ multiplex PCR, and TCRdb kept only the in-frame ones, dropping some. The data show about 420,000 clones, with roughly 90% seen just once and 0.8% to 0.85% held by the top ten. With V trimmed by 8 bases and J by 7 bases, 8 bases remained unmatched. The CDR3 runs to 13 residues. Germline CDR1 reads SQVTM; CDR2 reads ANQGSEA. This receptor was taken from a man younger than 35 with COVID-19, enrolled during active disease. This chain links TRBV29-1 with TRBJ1-6; TRBD1 aligns across 7 bases. Source material: peripheral blood. CDR3 in amino acids: CSFRDSKNSPLHF. CDR3 bases: TGCAGCTTCCGGGACAGTAAAAATTCACCCCTCCACTTT.